Below, 11 T cell receptor beta chains from the same sample are listed, as sequenced in a study of glioma-infiltrating T cells. Using RNA template, CDR3s of TCR alpha and beta were amplified with iRepertoire arm-PCR. In TCRdb, the multiplex PCR reads were re-called with MiXCR into one record per CDR3 protein. The sample contains around 390,000 distinct CDR3 sequences, around 45% of which appear only once. Input material: glioma tissue, nonneoplastic brain tissue, or PBMCs (not recorded which). These receptors all come from a human donor with low-grade glioma or glioblastoma, undergoing nonglioma brain surgery, or in good health (not recorded which).

This clonotype was seen at least ten times. This sequence joins TRBV28 and TRBJ1-2; D is ambiguous. The CDR3 runs to 12 residues. Germline CDR1 MDHEN, CDR2 SYDVKM. V shed 5 bases and J shed 5 bases, with 9 bases lying between them. The CDR3, as DNA: TGTGCCAGCAGTCTGATGGGTTATGGCTACACCTTC. Protein product: CASSLMGYGYTF.

As for this clonotype: This may stem from a read error, because a much larger clone lies one nucleotide away. V gene TRBV14 combines with J gene TRBJ2-3; possible D gene TRBD2, 6 bases. Trimming took 3 bases from V and 4 from J, leaving 14 bases between them. CDR1 SGHDN and CDR2 FVKESK come from the germline V gene. There are 15 residues in the CDR3. The CDR3 region is CASSHNGGLPDTQYF. The DNA of the CDR3 is TGTGCCAGCAGCCATAACGGGGGACTCCCAGATACGCAGTATTTT.

This clonotype appeared a few times. V gene TRBV28 combines with J gene TRBJ2-7, with D maybe TRBD2 (5 bases). Germline CDR1 and CDR2: MDHEN and SYDVKM. The CDR3 is made up of 17 amino acids. V was clipped by 6 bases and J by 4 bases, with 25 bases between them. This chain's CDR3 is CASRFGGAVPVRYEQYF. The CDR3 DNA sequence: TGTGCCAGCAGGTTCGGAGGAGCGGTTCCGGTAAGGTACGAGCAGTACTTC.

For this clonotype: This may stem from a read error, because a much larger clone lies one nucleotide away. The chain recombines TRBV28 with TRBJ2-3, with D hard to call. V was shortened by 4 bases and J by 8 bases, with 13 bases between the two germline ends. Germline loops: CDR1 MDHEN, CDR2 SYDVKM. The CDR3 is 13 residues long. This chain's CDR3 is CASSWALSGTQYF. CDR3 in DNA: TGTGCCAGCAGTTGGGCGTTGTCAGGTACGCAGTATTTT.

This clonotype has only one observation. The chain is built from TRBV7-9 and TRBJ2-7, with D possibly matching TRBD2 (6 bases). The CDR3 is made up of 16 amino acids. The germline gives CDR1 SEHNR, CDR2 FQNEAQ (reference sequence). V was shortened by 4 bases and J by 6 bases, with 22 bases between the two germline ends. The CDR3 nucleotides are TGTGCCAGCAGCTCACAGCCGGGACTCCAAAGGAGCGAGCAGTACTTC. Translating it yields CASSSQPGLQRSEQYF.

This clonotype has only a few counts. The chain joins TRBV2 to TRBJ1-6, with 8 bases fitting TRBD1. The length of the CDR3 is 14 residues. Germline V gene sequence: CDR1 SNHLY, CDR2 FYNNEI. Losses at the gene ends were 6 bases for V and 6 bases for J; bases not matched to a gene: 4. This chain's CDR3 is CASRGGQGNSPLHF. As DNA, the CDR3 is TGTGCCAGCAGGGGAGGACAGGGTAATTCACCCCTCCACTTT. Full variable domain (missing parts from reference TRBV2 and TRBJ1-6): EPEVTQTPSHQVTQMGQEVILRCVPISNHLYFYWYRQILGQKVEFLVSFYNNEISEKSEIFDDQFSVERPDGSNFTLKIRSTKLEDSAMYFCASRGGQGNSPLHFGNGTRLTVT.

The gene calls are TRBV7-2 and TRBJ2-7; D is tentatively TRBD1 or TRBD2 (5 bases each). CDR3 length: 16 amino acids. The V end lost 5 bases, the J end lost 0 bases, and 17 bases lay between the germline ends. Germline CDR1 SGHTA, CDR2 FQGNSA. The CDR3 bases are TGTGCCAGCAGCCCCAACCGCCCAGGGACCTCCTACGAGCAGTACTTC. Its protein is CASSPNRPGTSYEQYF.

This clonotype came up many times. The V and J genes are TRBV6-1 and TRBJ2-7; D not resolved. Per the germline V gene, CDR1 is MNHNS and CDR2 is SASEGT. V gave up 5 bases and J gave up 0 bases, with 8 bases separating them. The CDR3 contains 13 residues. Here the CDR3 reads CASSSTHSYEQYF. The CDR3 DNA reads as TGTGCCAGCAGTTCTACTCACTCCTACGAGCAGTACTTC.

This chain links TRBV20-1 with TRBJ2-7, with a tentative D call TRBD1 (5 bases). Germline lookup yields CDR1 DFQATT and CDR2 SNEGSKA (reference sequence). V lost 0 bases to trimming and J lost 2 bases, with 17 bases between them. CDR3 size: 16 residues. CDR3 coding DNA: TGCAGTGCTAGAGACCCCATAGCTAGACAGACCTACGAGCAGTACTTC. Residues: CSARDPIARQTYEQYF.

Many counts were recorded for this clonotype. The chain combines TRBV28 with TRBJ2-7; D remains ambiguous. Trimming stripped 5 bases from V and 6 bases from J, with 14 bases between. The germline gives CDR1 MDHEN, CDR2 SYDVKM. CDR3 length: 13 residues. CDR3 residues: CASSLQEDGEQYF. CDR3 DNA: TGTGCCAGCAGTCTTCAGGAAGATGGCGAGCAGTACTTC.

This chain joins TRBV11-2 and TRBJ1-2, with 7 bases lining up with TRBD1. The germline V gene encodes CDR1 SGHAT and CDR2 FQNNGV. The J segment lost 8 bases and the V segment lost 5 bases, leaving 8 bases of the junction unmatched. CDR3 length equals 13 residues. The CDR3 DNA follows: TGTGCCAGCAGCGGGTCAGGGGGGAACGGCTACACCTTC. Amino acids: CASSGSGGNGYTF.